This entry is about one T cell receptor (beta chain). There are a few counts of this clonotype. The clone's antigen remains unknown. One base away there is no much larger clone; base qualities are not given. This was a case-control study nested in a cohort of healthcare workers in London, UK, who had nasopharyngeal swab PCR tests and blood samples taken every week. Healthcare workers were enrolled in the week of the UK lockdown, from 23 to 31 March 2020, and were followed every week for up to roughly 16 weeks. V and J are truncated by 5 bases and 2 bases respectively, leaving an intervening sequence of 16 bases. The CDR3 numbers 15 residues from cysteine through phenylalanine. The retained sequence is limited to the CDR3, 45 bases, with the frame set at the first base. The CDR1 and CDR2 encoded by the germline V gene are SGHVS and FQNEAQ. The data are from a study of early T cells in non-severe SARS-CoV-2 infection listed by TCRdb under 2021. At the level of the whole study: Bulk RNA from unsorted whole blood was used for TCR sequencing, so alpha and beta chains could not be paired. General findings and caveats noted by the study authors: VDJdb matching was skewed toward anti-spike CD8 responses, so virus-specific expansions were likely underestimated and private and CD4 specificities were missed.

The library was built by means of 5' RACE. Sequencing used a NextSeq 500. In the TCR library protocol, unique molecular identifiers were attached to individual cDNA molecules to correct for PCR bias and sequencing error. Both TCR alpha and beta chains were sequenced, and tight co-correlation was observed between alpha and beta sequence abundances in each sample. From the authors' description of their analysis: Decombinator V4 was used to annotate the V gene, J gene and CDR3 of the TCR sequences. Expanded TCRs were defined as changing significantly between any two time points under a Poisson model with p below 0.0001. TCR abundances were normalised to the total number of TCRs sequenced per sample and expressed as counts per million. TRAV1-2 paired with TRAJ12, TRAJ20 or TRAJ33 defined MAIT TCRs, while TRAV10 paired with TRAJ18 defined iNKT TCRs. VDJdb, accessed 1 November 2021, was searched for CMV, EBV and SARS-CoV-2 annotated TCRs, with TCRs annotated for multiple antigens excluded. TCRdb cleaned the public reads at Q25 with fastp, built clones with MiXCR and kept in-frame beta chains. One record per CDR3 amino acid sequence lists the most common genes and DNA. The V and J calls here are based on TCRdb, not the publication. The sample table holds 11,000 or so distinct CDR3 sequences, of which 4.8% were seen once. The leading ten clones occupy nearly 10% of the sample.

The sequence came from an adult who was a healthcare worker with PCR-confirmed SARS-CoV-2 infection or an uninfected control (not recorded which). Input material: whole blood. Rearrangement joined TRBV7-8 to TRBJ2-7; perhaps TRBD2 is the D gene, with 5 bases matching. The CDR3 protein is CASSVDGMSAYEQYF. Read as DNA, the sequence is TGTGCCAGCAGCGTCGACGGGATGTCTGCCTACGAGCAGTACTTC.